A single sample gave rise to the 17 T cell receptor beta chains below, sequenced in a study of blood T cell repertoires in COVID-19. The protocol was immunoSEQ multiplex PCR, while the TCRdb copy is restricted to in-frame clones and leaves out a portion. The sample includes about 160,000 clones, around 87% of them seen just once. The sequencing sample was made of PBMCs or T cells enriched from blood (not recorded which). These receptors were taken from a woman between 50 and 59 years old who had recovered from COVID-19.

The CDR3 sequence: CASSLVPGLGTEAFF. CDR3 nucleotide sequence: TGTGCCAGCAGCTTAGTTCCAGGGCTGGGCACTGAAGCTTTCTTT. V usage is TRBV7-2 and J usage is TRBJ1-1, with D maybe TRBD1 (5 bases). The germline CDR1 and CDR2 sequences are SGHTA and FQGNSA. CDR3 size: 15 residues. V was pared by 1 base and J by 4 bases, with 13 bases between.

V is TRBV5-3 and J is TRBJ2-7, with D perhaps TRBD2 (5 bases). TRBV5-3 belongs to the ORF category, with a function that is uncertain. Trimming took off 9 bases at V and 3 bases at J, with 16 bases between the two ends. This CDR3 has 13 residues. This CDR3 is CANPTGYGYEQYF. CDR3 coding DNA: TGTGCCAACCCGACGGGGTACGGCTACGAGCAGTACTTC.

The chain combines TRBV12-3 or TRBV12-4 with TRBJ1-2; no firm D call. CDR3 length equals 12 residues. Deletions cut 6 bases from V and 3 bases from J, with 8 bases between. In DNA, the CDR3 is TGTGCCAGCAGCCCGAGATACTATGGCTACACCTTC. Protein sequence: CASSPRYYGYTF.

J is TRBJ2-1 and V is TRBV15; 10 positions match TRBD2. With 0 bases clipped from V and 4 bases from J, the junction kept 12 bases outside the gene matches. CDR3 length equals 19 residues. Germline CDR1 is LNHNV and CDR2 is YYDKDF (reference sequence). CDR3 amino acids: CATSREHSGGPSPYNEQFF. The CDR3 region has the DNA TGTGCCACCAGCAGAGAGCATAGCGGGGGGCCCTCACCGTACAATGAGCAGTTCTTC.

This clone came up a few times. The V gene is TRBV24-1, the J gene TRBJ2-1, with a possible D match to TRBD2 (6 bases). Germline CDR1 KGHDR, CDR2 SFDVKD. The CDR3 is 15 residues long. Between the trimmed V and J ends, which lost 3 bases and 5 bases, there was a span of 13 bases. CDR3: CATSDPGPGDNEQFF. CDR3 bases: TGTGCCACCAGTGATCCGGGCCCGGGAGACAATGAGCAGTTCTTC.

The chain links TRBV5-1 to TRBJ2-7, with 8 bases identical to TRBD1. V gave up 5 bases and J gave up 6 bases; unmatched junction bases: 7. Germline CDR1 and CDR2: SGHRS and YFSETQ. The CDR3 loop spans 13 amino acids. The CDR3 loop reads CASSPDRAGEQYF. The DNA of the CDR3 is TGCGCCAGCAGTCCGGACAGGGCCGGCGAGCAGTACTTC.

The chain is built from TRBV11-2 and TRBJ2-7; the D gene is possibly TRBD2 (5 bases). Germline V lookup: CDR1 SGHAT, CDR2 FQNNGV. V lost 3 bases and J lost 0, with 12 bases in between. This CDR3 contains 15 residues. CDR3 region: CASSLSGVRSYEQYF. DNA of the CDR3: TGTGCCAGCAGCTTGTCCGGGGTCCGCTCCTACGAGCAGTACTTC.

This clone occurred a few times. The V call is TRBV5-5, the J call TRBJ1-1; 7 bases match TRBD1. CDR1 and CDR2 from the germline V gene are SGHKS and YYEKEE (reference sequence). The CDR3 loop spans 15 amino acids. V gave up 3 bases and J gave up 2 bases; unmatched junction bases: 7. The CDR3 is CASSWRSGGNTEAFF. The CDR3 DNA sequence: TGTGCCAGCAGCTGGCGCTCAGGGGGTAACACTGAAGCTTTCTTT.

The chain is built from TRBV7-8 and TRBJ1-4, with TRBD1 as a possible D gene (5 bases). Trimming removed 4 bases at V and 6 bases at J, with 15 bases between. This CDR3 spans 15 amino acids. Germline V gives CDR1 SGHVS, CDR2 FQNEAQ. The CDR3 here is CASSSMGGYYEKLFF. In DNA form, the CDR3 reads TGTGCCAGCAGCTCCATGGGGGGGTATTATGAAAAACTGTTTTTT.

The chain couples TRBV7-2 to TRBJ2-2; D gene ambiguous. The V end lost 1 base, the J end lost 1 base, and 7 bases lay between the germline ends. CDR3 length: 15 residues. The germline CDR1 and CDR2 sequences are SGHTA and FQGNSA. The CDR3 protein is CASSLGLMNTGELFF. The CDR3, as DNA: TGTGCCAGCAGCTTAGGACTGATGAACACCGGGGAGCTGTTTTTT.

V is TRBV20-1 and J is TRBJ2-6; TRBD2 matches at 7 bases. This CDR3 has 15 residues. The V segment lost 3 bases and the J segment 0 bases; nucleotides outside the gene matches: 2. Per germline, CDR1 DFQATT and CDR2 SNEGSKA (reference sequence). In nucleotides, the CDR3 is TGCAGTGCTAGTGGCGGGAGCTCTGGGGCCAACGTCCTGACTTTC. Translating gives CSASGGSSGANVLTF.

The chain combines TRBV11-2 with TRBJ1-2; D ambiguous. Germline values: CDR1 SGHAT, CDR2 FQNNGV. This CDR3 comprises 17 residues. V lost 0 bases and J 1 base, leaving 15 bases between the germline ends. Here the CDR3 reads CASSLDPSDGDNYGYTF. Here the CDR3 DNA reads TGTGCCAGCAGCTTAGATCCTTCGGACGGGGATAACTATGGCTACACCTTC.

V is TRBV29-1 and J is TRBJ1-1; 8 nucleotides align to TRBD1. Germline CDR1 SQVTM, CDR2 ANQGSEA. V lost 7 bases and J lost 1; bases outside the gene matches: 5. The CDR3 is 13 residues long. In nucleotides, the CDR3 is TGCAGCGGGGCACAGGGGGGGAACACTGAAGCTTTCTTT. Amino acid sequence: CSGAQGGNTEAFF.

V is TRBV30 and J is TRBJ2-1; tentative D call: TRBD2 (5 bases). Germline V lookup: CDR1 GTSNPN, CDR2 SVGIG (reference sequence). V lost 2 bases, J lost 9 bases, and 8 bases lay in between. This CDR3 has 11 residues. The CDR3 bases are TGTGCCTGGAGTACGGGGATTGAGCAGTTCTTC. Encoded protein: CAWSTGIEQFF.

The chain's CDR3 is CASSVSGYGYTF. The CDR3 region has the DNA TGTGCCAGCAGCGTGTCAGGGTATGGCTACACCTTC. The rearrangement links TRBV5-4 to TRBJ1-2; the D gene is possibly TRBD1 (5 bases). Trimming removed 4 bases at V and 5 bases at J, with 9 bases between. From germline, CDR1 is SGHNT and CDR2 YYREEE (reference sequence). CDR3 length equals 12 residues.

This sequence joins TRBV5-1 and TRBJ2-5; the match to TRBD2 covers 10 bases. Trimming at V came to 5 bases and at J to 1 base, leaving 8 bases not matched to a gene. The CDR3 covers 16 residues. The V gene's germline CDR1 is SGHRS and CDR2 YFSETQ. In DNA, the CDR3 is TGCGCCAGCAGTCCTAGACTAGCGGGCCGCCAAGAGACCCAGTACTTC. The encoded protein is CASSPRLAGRQETQYF.

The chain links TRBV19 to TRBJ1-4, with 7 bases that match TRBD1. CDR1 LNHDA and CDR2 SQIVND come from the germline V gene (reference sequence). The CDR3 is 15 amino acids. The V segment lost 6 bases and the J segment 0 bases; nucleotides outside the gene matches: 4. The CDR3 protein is CASRPDRTTNEKLFF. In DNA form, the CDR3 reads TGTGCCAGTAGACCGGACAGGACAACTAATGAAAAACTGTTTTTT.